This entry concerns a single T cell receptor (beta chain). The antigen is undetermined. These data come from a study of T cell responses to AZD1222 COVID-19 vaccine. Study-wide results and caveats: Donors were largely white British and mainly female; clonal diversity was possibly underestimated. Nearly half of the spike-specific TCRs reportedly recognize variant regions that carry no mutations.

Repertoires were generated with immunoSEQ multiplex PCR, while TCRdb's copy carries only in-frame clones and drops some. Altogether 150,000 to 180,000 clones are present, approximately 90% being singletons, with the ten largest covering over 1.5%. Source: peripheral blood, taken on day 0 of AZD1222 vaccination. This receptor was taken from an adult in good health.

This CDR3 is CASSLNSNTEAFF. For the CDR3, the DNA is TGTGCCAGTAGTTTAAACAGTAACACTGAAGCTTTCTTT. This chain uses TRBV19 with TRBJ1-1; no reliable D call. CDR1 and CDR2 (germline): LNHDA, SQIVND (reference sequence). The length of the CDR3 is 13 residues. Trimming pared 5 bases from V and 2 bases from J, leaving 9 bases between.